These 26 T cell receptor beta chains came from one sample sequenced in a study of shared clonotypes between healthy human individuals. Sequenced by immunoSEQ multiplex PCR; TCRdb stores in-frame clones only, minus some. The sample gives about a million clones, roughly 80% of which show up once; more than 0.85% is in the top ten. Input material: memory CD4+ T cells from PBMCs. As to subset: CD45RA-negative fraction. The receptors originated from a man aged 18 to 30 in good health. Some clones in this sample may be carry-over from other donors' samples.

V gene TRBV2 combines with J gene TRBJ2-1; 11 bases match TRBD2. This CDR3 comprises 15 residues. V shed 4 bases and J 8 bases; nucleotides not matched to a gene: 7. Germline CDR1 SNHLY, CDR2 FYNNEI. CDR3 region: CASSALAGGPYEQFF. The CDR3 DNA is TGTGCCAGCAGTGCTTTAGCGGGAGGGCCGTATGAGCAGTTCTTC.

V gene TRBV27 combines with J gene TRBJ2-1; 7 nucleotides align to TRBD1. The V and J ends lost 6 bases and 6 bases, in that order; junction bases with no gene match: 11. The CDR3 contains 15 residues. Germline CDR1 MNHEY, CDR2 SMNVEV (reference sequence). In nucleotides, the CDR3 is TGTGCCAGCAGCTTAGACAGGGCAGGGGGCAATGAGCAGTTCTTC. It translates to CASSLDRAGGNEQFF.

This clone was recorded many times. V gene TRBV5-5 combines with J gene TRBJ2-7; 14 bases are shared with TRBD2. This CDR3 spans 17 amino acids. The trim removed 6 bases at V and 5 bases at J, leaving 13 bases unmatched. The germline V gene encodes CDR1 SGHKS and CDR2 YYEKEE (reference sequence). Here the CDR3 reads CASTTNFGTSGSNEQYF. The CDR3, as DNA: TGTGCCAGCACCACAAATTTCGGGACTAGCGGGAGTAACGAGCAGTACTTC. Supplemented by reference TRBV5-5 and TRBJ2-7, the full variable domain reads DAGVTQSPTHLIKTRGQQVTLRCSPISGHKSVSWYQQVLGQGPQFIFQYYEKEERGRGNFPDRFSARQFPNYSSELNVNALLLGDSALYLCASTTNFGTSGSNEQYFGPGTRLTVT.

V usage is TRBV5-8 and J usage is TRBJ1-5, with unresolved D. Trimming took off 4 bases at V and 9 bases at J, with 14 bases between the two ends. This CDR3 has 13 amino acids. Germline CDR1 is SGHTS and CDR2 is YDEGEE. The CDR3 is CASSETGIGPQHF. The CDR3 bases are TGTGCCAGCAGCGAGACGGGGATTGGGCCCCAGCATTTT. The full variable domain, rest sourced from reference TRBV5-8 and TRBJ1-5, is EAGVTQSPTHLIKTRGQQATLRCSPISGHTSVYWYQQALGLGLQFLLWYDEGEERNRGNFPPRFSGRQFPNYSSELNVNALELEDSALYLCASSETGIGPQHFGDGTRLSIL.

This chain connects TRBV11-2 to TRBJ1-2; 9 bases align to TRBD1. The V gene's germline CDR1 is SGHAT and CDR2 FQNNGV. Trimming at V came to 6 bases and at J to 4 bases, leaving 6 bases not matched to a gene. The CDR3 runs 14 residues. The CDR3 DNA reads TGTGCCAGCAGTCCACAGGGGGCCGTCTATGGCTACACCTTC. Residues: CASSPQGAVYGYTF. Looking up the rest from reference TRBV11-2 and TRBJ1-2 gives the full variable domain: EAGVAQSPRYKIIEKRQSVAFWCNPISGHATLYWYQQILGQGPKLLIQFQNNGVVDDSQLPKDRFSAERLKGVDSTLKIQPAKLEDSAVYLCASSPQGAVYGYTFGSGTRLTVV.

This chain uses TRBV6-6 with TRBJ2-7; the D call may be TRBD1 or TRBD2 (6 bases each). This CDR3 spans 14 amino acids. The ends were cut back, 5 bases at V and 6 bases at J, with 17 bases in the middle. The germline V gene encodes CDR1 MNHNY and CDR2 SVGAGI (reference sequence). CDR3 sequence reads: CASSKGGYGGEQYF. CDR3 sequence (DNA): TGTGCCAGCAGTAAAGGGGGGTACGGGGGCGAGCAGTACTTC.

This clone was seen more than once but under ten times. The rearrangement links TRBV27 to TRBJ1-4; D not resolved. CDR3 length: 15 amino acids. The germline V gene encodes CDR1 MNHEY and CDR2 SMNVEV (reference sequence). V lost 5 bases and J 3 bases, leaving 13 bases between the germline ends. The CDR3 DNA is TGTGCCAGCAGTCCGTACAAATCCGCTAATGAAAAACTGTTTTTT. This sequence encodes CASSPYKSANEKLFF. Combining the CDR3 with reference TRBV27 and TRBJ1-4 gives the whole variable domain EAQVTQNPRYLITVTGKKLTVTCSQNMNHEYMSWYRQDPGLGLRQIYYSMNVEVTDKGDVPEGYKVSRKEKRNFPLILESPSPNQTSLYFCASSPYKSANEKLFFGSGTQLSVL.

Here the CDR3 reads CSGGDGTETQYF. CDR3 DNA: TGCAGCGGGGGGGATGGCACGGAGACCCAGTACTTC. V is TRBV29-1 and J is TRBJ2-5; D is perhaps TRBD2 (6 bases). V dropped 7 bases and J dropped 5 bases, with 14 bases sitting between them. The V gene's germline CDR1 is SQVTM and CDR2 ANQGSEA. This CDR3 is 12 amino acids long.

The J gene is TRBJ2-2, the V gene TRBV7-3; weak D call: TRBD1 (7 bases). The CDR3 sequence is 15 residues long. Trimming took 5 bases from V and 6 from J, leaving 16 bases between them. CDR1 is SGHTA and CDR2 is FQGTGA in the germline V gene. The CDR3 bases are TGTGCCAGCAGCCCCGCCAGGGGGGTCCCCGGGGAGCTGTTTTTT. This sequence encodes CASSPARGVPGELFF.

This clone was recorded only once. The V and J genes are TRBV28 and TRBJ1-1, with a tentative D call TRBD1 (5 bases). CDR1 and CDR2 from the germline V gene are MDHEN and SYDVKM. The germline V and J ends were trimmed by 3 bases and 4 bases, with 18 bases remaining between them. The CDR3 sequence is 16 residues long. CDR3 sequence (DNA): TGTGCCAGCAGTTTCCTTGAGGCGGGGCGAAGCACTGAAGCTTTCTTT. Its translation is CASSFLEAGRSTEAFF.

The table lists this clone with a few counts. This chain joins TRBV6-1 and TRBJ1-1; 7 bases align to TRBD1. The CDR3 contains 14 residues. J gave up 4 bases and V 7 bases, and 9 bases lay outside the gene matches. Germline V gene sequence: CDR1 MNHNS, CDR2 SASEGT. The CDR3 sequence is CASTNQGVGTEAFF. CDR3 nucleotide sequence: TGTGCCAGCACCAACCAGGGGGTCGGCACTGAAGCTTTCTTT.

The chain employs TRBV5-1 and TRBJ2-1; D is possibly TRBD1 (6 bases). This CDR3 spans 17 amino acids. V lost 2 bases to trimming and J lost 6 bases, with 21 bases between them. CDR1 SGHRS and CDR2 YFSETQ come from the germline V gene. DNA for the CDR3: TGCGCCAGCAGCTTAACGTACAGCGCCACAGGGTCCAATGAGCAGTTCTTC. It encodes CASSLTYSATGSNEQFF.

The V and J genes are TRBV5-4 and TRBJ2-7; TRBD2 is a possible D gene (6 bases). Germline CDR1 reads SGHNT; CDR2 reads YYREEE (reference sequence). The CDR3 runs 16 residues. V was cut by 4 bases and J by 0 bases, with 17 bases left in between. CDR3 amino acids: CASSPPPGGSSYEQYF. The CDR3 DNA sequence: TGTGCCAGCAGCCCCCCCCCTGGGGGGAGCTCCTACGAGCAGTACTTC.

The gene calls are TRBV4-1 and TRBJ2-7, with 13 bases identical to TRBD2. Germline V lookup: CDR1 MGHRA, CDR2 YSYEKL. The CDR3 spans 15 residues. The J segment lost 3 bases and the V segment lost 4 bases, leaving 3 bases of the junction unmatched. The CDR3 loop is CASSLGLAGVYEQYF. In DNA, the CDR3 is TGCGCCAGCAGCCTAGGACTAGCGGGAGTCTACGAGCAGTACTTC.

In nucleotides, the CDR3 is TGCGCCAGCAGCCCTGGACAGGGGGCAAAGGGCACCGGGGAGCTGTTTTTT. Translation: CASSPGQGAKGTGELFF. The chain is built from TRBV4-1 and TRBJ2-2; 11 nucleotides line up with TRBD1. V dropped 4 bases and J dropped 4; count of bases not matched to a gene: 8. This CDR3 is built from 17 residues. CDR1 MGHRA and CDR2 YSYEKL come from the germline V gene.

For the CDR3, the DNA is TGTGCCAGCAGATCCAAGGGGGCGGAAGATACGCAGTATTTT. Translated: CASRSKGAEDTQYF. The rearrangement joins TRBV7-2 to TRBJ2-3; 7 bases line up with TRBD1. The ends lost 6 bases at V and 5 bases at J; junction bases unmatched: 8. Germline assignment: CDR1 SGHTA and CDR2 FQGNSA. This CDR3 is 14 amino acids long. The entire variable domain, with the rest obtained from reference TRBV7-2 and TRBJ2-3, is as follows: GAGVSQSPSNKVTEKGKDVELRCDPISGHTALYWYRQSLGQGLEFLIYFQGNSAPDKSGLPSDRFSAERTGGSVSTLTIQRTQQEDSAVYLCASRSKGAEDTQYFGPGTRLTVL.

The CDR3 region has the DNA TGTGCCAGCAGTTTATTTATCCTCGGAAACACCATATATTTT. Translating gives CASSLFILGNTIYF. The chain links TRBV28 to TRBJ1-3; D gene unclear. The CDR3 runs 14 residues. V gave up 1 base and J gave up 4 bases, with 8 bases separating them. The germline CDR1 and CDR2 sequences are MDHEN and SYDVKM.

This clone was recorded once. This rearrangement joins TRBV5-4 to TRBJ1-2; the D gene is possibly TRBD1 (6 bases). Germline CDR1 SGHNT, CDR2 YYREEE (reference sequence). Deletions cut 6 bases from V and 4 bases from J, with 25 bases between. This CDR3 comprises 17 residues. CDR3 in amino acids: CASTAWIGIGTSYGYTF. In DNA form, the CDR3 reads TGTGCCAGCACAGCTTGGATCGGTATCGGGACAAGCTATGGCTACACCTTC.

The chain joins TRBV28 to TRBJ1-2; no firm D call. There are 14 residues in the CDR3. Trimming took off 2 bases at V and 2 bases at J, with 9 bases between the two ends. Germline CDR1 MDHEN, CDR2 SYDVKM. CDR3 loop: CASSLGQRNYGYTF. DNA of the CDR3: TGTGCCAGCAGTTTAGGGCAGCGAAACTATGGCTACACCTTC.

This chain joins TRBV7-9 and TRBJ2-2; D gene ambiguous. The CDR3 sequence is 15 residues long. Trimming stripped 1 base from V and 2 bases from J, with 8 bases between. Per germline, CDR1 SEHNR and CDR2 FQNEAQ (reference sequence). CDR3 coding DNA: TGTGCCAGCAGCTTAGTTGGCACCAACACCGGGGAGCTGTTTTTT. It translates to CASSLVGTNTGELFF. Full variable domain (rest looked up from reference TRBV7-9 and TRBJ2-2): DTGVSQNPRHKITKRGQNVTFRCDPISEHNRLYWYRQTLGQGPEFLTYFQNEAQLEKSRLLSDRFSAERPKGSFSTLEIQRTEQGDSAMYLCASSLVGTNTGELFFGEGSRLTVL.

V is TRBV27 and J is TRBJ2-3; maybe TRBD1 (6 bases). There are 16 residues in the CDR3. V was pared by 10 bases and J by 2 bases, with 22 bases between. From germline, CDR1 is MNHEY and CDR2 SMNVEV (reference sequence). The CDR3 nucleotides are TGTGCCAACCCCCAGTTGACAGGAGCCAACACAGATACGCAGTATTTT. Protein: CANPQLTGANTDTQYF.

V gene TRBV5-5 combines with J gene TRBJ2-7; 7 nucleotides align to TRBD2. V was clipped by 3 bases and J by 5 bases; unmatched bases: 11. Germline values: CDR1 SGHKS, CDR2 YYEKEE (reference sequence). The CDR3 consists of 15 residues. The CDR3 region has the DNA TGTGCCAGCAGCTCTTGGGCGGGGGTAATGGACGAGCAGTACTTC. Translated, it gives CASSSWAGVMDEQYF. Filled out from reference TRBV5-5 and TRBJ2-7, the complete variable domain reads DAGVTQSPTHLIKTRGQQVTLRCSPISGHKSVSWYQQVLGQGPQFIFQYYEKEERGRGNFPDRFSARQFPNYSSELNVNALLLGDSALYLCASSSWAGVMDEQYFGPGTRLTVT.

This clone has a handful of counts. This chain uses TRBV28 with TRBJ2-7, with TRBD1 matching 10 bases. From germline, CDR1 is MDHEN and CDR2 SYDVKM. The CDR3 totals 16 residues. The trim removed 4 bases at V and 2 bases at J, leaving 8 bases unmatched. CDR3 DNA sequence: TGTGCCAGCAGTTCTCCGGGACAGGGGCCCCCCTACGAGCAGTACTTC. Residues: CASSSPGQGPPYEQYF.

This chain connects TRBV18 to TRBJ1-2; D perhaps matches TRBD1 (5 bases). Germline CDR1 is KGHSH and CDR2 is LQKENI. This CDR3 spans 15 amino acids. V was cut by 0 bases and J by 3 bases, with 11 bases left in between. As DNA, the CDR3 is TGTGCCAGCTCACCACCCGCGGGCAGGGACTATGGCTACACCTTC. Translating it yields CASSPPAGRDYGYTF.

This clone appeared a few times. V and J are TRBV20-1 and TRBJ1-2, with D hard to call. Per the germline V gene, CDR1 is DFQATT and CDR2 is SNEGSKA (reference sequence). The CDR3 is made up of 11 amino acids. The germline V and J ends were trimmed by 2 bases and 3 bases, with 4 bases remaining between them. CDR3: CSARRDYGYTF. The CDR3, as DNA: TGCAGTGCTAGACGGGACTATGGCTACACCTTC.

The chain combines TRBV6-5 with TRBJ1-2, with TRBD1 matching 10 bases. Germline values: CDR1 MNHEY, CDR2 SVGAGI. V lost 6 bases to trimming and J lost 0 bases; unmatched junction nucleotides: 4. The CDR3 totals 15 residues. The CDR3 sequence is CASRGQGSANYGYTF. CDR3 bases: TGTGCCAGCAGGGGACAGGGGAGCGCTAACTATGGCTACACCTTC.